The 14 T cell receptor beta chains given below trace back to one sample, sequenced in a study of T cells in Graves' hyperthyroidism and ophthalmopathy. Amplification of TCR beta CDR3 regions was performed using RNA transcripts as template. HTBI primers drove first-round RT-PCR of the TCR CDR3. One entry per CDR3 protein results from TCRdb running MiXCR on the multiplex PCR reads. This table has around 600,000 distinct CDR3 sequences, more than 13% appearing once. Material: blood. All receptors derive from a woman aged 18 to 35 with Graves' ophthalmopathy.

Many counts were recorded for this clonotype. The chain recombines TRBV7-9 with TRBJ2-7; 12 positions match TRBD1. CDR1 and CDR2 (germline): SEHNR, FQNEAQ (reference sequence). CDR3 length equals 13 residues. Losses at the gene ends were 5 bases for V and 7 bases for J; bases not matched to a gene: 3. CDR3 residues: CASSRDRGQEQYF. In nucleotides, the CDR3 is TGTGCCAGCAGCCGGGACAGGGGGCAGGAGCAGTACTTC.

This clonotype has a count of ten or more. V is TRBV7-3 and J is TRBJ2-2; 16 bases agree with TRBD2. The germline CDR1 and CDR2 sequences are SGHTA and FQGTGA. This CDR3 contains 18 residues. V lost 4 bases, J lost 7 bases, and 9 bases stayed unmatched. The CDR3 DNA reads as TGTGCCAGCAGCTCCTCGGGACTAGCGGGAGGGCCAGGCGGGGAGCTGTTTTTT. It yields the protein CASSSSGLAGGPGGELFF.

This clonotype has only a few counts. The chain links TRBV10-2 to TRBJ2-3; no definite D call. The CDR3 consists of 16 residues. Trimming cost V 0 bases and J 4 bases, with 14 bases left between them. CDR1 and CDR2 (germline): WSHSY, SAAADI. The CDR3 loop reads CASSESPGAYSDTQYF. The CDR3 nucleotides read TGCGCCAGCAGTGAGTCACCGGGTGCCTATTCAGATACGCAGTATTTT.

V is TRBV19 and J is TRBJ1-1; D perhaps matches TRBD1 (5 bases). The V gene's germline CDR1 is LNHDA and CDR2 SQIVND (reference sequence). There are 14 residues in the CDR3. V was pared by 4 bases and J by 7 bases, with 16 bases between. The CDR3 coding sequence is TGTGCCAGTAGTAGCACCAGGGTGATGGGTGAAGCTTTCTTT. The encoded protein is CASSSTRVMGEAFF.

In its sample, this clonotype was seen a few times. The chain combines TRBV10-3 with TRBJ2-1; D gene unclear. V dropped 0 bases and J dropped 7 bases, with 7 bases sitting between them. The CDR3 loop spans 13 amino acids. CDR1 and CDR2 from the germline V gene are ENHRY and SYGVKD. DNA for the CDR3: TGTGCCATCAGTGAGTCGCAGGCTAATGAGCAGTTCTTC. This codes for CAISESQANEQFF.

This clonotype occurred many times. CDR3 DNA sequence: TGCAGTGCTAGCCCAATATCCCGGGACATCTACGAGCAGTACTTC. Protein: CSASPISRDIYEQYF. V is TRBV20-1 and J is TRBJ2-7; a weak D match, TRBD1 (6 bases). The CDR3 sequence is 15 residues long. Trimming removed 3 bases from V and 3 bases from J, with 18 bases in between. In germline, CDR1 is DFQATT, CDR2 SNEGSKA (reference sequence).

Many counts were recorded for this clonotype. The gene calls are TRBV18 and TRBJ1-5; TRBD1 aligns across 7 bases. From germline, CDR1 is KGHSH and CDR2 LQKENI. V was clipped by 6 bases and J by 0 bases; unmatched bases: 5. The CDR3 extends over 15 amino acids. In nucleotides, the CDR3 is TGTGCCAGCTCGAAGGGACAGCTTAGCAATCAGCCCCAGCATTTT. Amino acids: CASSKGQLSNQPQHF.

This clonotype was seen more than once but under ten times. The gene calls are TRBV6-2 or TRBV6-3 and TRBJ2-7; D call uncertain. Germline CDR1 MNHEY, CDR2 SVGEGT. CDR3 size: 11 residues. Trimming cost V 6 bases and J 1 base, with 4 bases left between them. DNA for the CDR3: TGTGCCAGCAGGGCTTCCTACGAGCAGTACTTC. As protein: CASRASYEQYF.

The rearrangement joins TRBV7-9 to TRBJ2-2; 9 bases are a match to TRBD1. V lost 7 bases, J lost 5 bases, and 11 bases stayed unmatched. The CDR3 length is 16 residues. CDR1 SEHNR and CDR2 FQNEAQ come from the germline V gene (reference sequence). CDR3 coding DNA: TGTGCCAGCACCCAAACAGGGGGCAGTGGTACCGGGGAGCTGTTTTTT. Its translation: CASTQTGGSGTGELFF.

The rearrangement uses TRBV4-1 and TRBJ2-3, with 13 nucleotides matching TRBD2. This CDR3 region has 18 residues. The V segment lost 1 base and the J segment 4 bases; nucleotides outside the gene matches: 8. Germline V gene data show CDR1 as MGHRA and CDR2 as YSYEKL. Here the CDR3 reads CASSQAWTSGSRADTQYF. CDR3 nucleotide sequence: TGCGCCAGCAGCCAAGCCTGGACTAGCGGGAGTAGGGCAGATACGCAGTATTTT.

V usage is TRBV5-1 and J usage is TRBJ1-3; TRBD1 is a possible D gene (6 bases). The germline gives CDR1 SGHRS, CDR2 YFSETQ. Trimming cost V 6 bases and J 4 bases, with 11 bases left between them. There are 13 residues in the CDR3. The DNA for the CDR3 is TGCGCCAGCAACCTTGGACAGGGAAACACCATATATTTT. As protein: CASNLGQGNTIYF.

This clonotype was seen ten or more times. J is TRBJ1-4 and V is TRBV11-3, with 7 bases lining up with TRBD1. The CDR3 loop spans 15 amino acids. The trim removed 5 bases at V and 8 bases at J, leaving 11 bases unmatched. Germline assignment: CDR1 SGHNT and CDR2 YENEEA. This CDR3 is CASSINTGAGEKLFF. The CDR3 DNA reads as TGTGCCAGCAGCATAAACACAGGGGCAGGGGAAAAACTGTTTTTT.

The CDR3 protein is CASSSTRTRSTDTQYF. The DNA of the CDR3 is TGTGCCAGCAGTTCAACTCGGACCCGGAGCACAGATACGCAGTATTTT. V gene TRBV6-2 or TRBV6-3 combines with J gene TRBJ2-3; D uncertain. V lost 4 bases and J lost 0, with 14 bases in between. Germline V gene data show CDR1 as MNHEY and CDR2 as SVGEGT. The CDR3 runs 16 residues.

This clonotype was picked up many times. No DNA is shown, since the ends of the CDR3 on it are uncertain; the CDR3 is the one TCRdb lists. The rearrangement uses TRBV28 and TRBJ1-5; the table names TRBD1, a call not compared with the DNA. The length of the CDR3 is 16 amino acids, counting both ends. The germline gives CDR1 MDHEN, CDR2 SYDVKM. CDR3 in amino acids: CASRIRAGRANQPQHF.